This TCR beta chain comes out of a study of T cell repertoires in cytomegalovirus infection. This clonotype was detected only a few times. Its antigen is not known. TCRdb redid the calling of the reads with MiXCR, one entry per CDR3 protein. The sample consists of nearly 550,000 distinct CDR3 sequences, 15% to 20% of them appearing once. The CDR3 runs to 15 residues. V gave up 4 bases and J gave up 3 bases, with 13 bases separating them. In germline, CDR1 is SGHRS, CDR2 YFSETQ. General observations from the study: Summed frequency of shared TCR beta families picked out CMV carriers who also had the relevant HLA.

Sequencing was performed on CD8+ T cells from PBMCs. The V and J genes are TRBV5-1 and TRBJ2-2; D is ambiguous. The origin of this receptor is a human donor in good health (CMV status not recorded). Some clones in this sample may be carry-over from other donors' samples. CDR3 sequence reads: CASSTRQRDTGELFF. The DNA for the CDR3 is TGCGCCAGCAGCACCCGACAAAGGGACACCGGGGAGCTGTTTTTT.